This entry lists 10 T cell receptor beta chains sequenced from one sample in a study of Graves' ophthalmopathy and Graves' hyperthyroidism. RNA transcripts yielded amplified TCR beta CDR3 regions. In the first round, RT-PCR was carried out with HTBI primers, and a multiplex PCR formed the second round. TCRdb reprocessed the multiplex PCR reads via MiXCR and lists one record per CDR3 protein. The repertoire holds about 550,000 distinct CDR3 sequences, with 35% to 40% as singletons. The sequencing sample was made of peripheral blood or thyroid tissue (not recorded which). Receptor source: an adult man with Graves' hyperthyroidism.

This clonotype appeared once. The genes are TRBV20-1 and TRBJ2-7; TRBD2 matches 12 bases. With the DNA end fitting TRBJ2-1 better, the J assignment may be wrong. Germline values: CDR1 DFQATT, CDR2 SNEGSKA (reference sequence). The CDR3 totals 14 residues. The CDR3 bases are TGCAGTGCCATGTCTAGCGGGAGGGCGAGTGAGCAGTTCTTC. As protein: CSAMSSGRASEQFF.

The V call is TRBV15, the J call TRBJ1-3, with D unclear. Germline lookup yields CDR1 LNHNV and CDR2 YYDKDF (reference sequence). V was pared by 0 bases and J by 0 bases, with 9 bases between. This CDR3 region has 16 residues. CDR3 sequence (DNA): TGTGCCACCAGCAGAGATCCACTGAGCTCTGGAAACACCATATATTTT. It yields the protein CATSRDPLSSGNTIYF.

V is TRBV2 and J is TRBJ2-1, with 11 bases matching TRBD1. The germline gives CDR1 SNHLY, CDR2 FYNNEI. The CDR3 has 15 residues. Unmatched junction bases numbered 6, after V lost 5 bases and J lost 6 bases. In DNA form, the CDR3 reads TGTGCCAGCAGTCAGGACAGGGGGCTAGTCAATGAGCAGTTCTTC. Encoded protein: CASSQDRGLVNEQFF.

CDR3 sequence: CASSLTGDYDEKLFF. The DNA of the CDR3 is TGTGCCAGCAGTCTGACAGGGGACTATGATGAAAAACTGTTTTTT. The gene calls are TRBV12-3 or TRBV12-4 and TRBJ1-4, with 8 bases identical to TRBD1. The CDR3 contains 15 residues. Trimming cost V 5 bases and J 6 bases; bases outside gene matches: 8.

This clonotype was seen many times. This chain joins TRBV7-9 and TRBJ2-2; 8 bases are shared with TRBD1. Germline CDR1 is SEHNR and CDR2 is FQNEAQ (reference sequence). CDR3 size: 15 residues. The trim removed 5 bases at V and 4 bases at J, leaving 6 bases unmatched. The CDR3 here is CASSLDRVRTGELFF. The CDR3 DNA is TGTGCCAGCAGCCTGGACAGGGTGCGCACCGGGGAGCTGTTTTTT.

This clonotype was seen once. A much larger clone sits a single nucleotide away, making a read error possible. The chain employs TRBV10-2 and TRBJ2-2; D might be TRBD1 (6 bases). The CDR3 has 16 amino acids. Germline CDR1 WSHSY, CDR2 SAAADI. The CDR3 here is CASVPGLGANAGELFF. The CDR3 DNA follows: TGCGCCAGCGTCCCGGGGCTGGGGGCGAACGCCGGGGAGCTGTTTTTT.

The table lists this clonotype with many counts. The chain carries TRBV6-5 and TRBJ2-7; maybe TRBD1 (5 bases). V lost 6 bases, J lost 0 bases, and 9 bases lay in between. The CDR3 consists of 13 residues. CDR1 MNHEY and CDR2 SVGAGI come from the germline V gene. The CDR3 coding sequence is TGTGCCAGCAGCCAAGACAGCTCCTACGAGCAGTACTTC. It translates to CASSQDSSYEQYF.

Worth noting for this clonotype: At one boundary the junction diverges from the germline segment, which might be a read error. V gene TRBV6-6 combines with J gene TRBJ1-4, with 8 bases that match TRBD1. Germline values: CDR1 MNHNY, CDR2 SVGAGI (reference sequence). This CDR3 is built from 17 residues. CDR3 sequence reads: CASSQQADRATNGKLFF. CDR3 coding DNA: TGTGCCAGCAGTCAACAGGCGGACAGGGCGACAAATGGAAAACTGTTTTTT.

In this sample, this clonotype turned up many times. The DNA of the CDR3 is TGTGCCAGCAGCCCACGGATGAACACTGAAGCTTTCTTT. As protein: CASSPRMNTEAFF. J is TRBJ1-1 and V is TRBV2; no clear D. V was clipped by 6 bases and J by 0 bases, with 8 bases between them. Germline CDR1 and CDR2: SNHLY and FYNNEI. CDR3 length equals 13 residues.

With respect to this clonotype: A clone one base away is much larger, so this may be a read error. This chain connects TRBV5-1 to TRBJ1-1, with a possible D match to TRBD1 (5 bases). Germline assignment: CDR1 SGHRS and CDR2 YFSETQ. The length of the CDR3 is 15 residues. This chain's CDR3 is CASSLGAGMNTEALF. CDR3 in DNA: TGCGCCAGCAGCTTGGGGGCAGGGATGAACACTGAAGCTCTCTTT. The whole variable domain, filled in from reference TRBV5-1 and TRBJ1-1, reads KAGVTQTPRYLIKTRGQQVTLSCSPISGHRSVSWYQQTPGQGLQFLFEYFSETQRNKGNFPGRFSGRQFSNSRSEMNVSTLELGDSALYLCASSLGAGMNTEALFGQGTRLTVV.